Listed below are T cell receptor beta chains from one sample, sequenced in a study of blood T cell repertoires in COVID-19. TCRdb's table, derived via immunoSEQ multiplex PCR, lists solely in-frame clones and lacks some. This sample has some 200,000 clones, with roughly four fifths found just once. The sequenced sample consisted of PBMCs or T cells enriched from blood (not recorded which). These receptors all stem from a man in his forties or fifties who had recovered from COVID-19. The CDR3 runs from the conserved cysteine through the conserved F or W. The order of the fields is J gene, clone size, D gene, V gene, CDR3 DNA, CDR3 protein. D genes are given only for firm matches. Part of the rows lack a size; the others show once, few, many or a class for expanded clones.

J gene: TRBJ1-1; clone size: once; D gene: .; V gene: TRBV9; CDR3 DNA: TGTGCCAGCAGCGTAGCGTTTGGGGGCTACACTGAAGCTTTCTTT; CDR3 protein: CASSVAFGGYTEAFF
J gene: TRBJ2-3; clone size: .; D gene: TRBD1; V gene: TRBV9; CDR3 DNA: TGTGCCAGCAGCGATGGGACAGAAAGAACGCAGTATTTT; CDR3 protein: CASSDGTERTQYF
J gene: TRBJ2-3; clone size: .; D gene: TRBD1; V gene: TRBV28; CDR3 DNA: TGTGCCAGCAGTTTAACAGGGGCCGGCACAGATACGCAGTATTTT; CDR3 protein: CASSLTGAGTDTQYF
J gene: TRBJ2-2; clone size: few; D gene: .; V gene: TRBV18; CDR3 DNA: TGTGCCAGCTCACCGAACCATCATCAGGGGACCGGGGAGCTGTTTTTT; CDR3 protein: CASSPNHHQGTGELFF
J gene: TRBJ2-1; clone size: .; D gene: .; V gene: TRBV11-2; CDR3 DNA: TGTGCCAGCAGCCGAACAACAGGGACCTCCTACAATGAGCAGTTCTTC; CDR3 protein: CASSRTTGTSYNEQFF
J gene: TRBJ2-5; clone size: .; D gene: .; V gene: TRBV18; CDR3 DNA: TGTGCCAGCTCAGACAGGGAGACCCAGTACTTC; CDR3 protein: CASSDRETQYF
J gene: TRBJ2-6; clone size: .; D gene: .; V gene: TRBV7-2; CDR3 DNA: TGTGCCAGCAGCCTGTCCCCCTCTGGGGCCAACGTCCTGACTTTC; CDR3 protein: CASSLSPSGANVLTF
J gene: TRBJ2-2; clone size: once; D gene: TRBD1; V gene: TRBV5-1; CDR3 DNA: TGCGCCAGCAGCCTGACAGGGGGCGGTACCGGGGAGCTGTTTTTT; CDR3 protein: CASSLTGGGTGELFF
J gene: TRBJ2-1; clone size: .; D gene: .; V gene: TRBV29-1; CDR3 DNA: TGCAGCGCTGGAGGCGGAGGGGAGCAGTTCTTC; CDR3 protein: CSAGGGGEQFF
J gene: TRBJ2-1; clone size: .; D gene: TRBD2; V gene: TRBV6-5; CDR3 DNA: TGTGCCAGCAGTTTGACTAGCGGGAGAAACAATGAGCAGTTCTTC; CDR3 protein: CASSLTSGRNNEQFF
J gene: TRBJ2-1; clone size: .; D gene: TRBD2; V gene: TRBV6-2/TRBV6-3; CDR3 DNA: TGTGCCAGCAGTTACGACCTAGCGGGAGCATACAATGAGCAGTTCTTC; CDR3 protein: CASSYDLAGAYNEQFF
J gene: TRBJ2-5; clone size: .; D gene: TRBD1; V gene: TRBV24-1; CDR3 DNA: TGTGCCACCAGTGATTTGCACAGCCAGGGGGCGGTTGAGACCCAGTACTTC; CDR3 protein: CATSDLHSQGAVETQYF
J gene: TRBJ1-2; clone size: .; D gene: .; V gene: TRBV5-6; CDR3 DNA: TGTGCCAGCAGCACAGGGCGGCTCGGCACTGGTGGCTACACCTTC; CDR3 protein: CASSTGRLGTGGYTF
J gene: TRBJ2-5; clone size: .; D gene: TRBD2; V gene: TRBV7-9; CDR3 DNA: TGTGCCAGCAGCTCCGGGACTAGCGGCCCTTACCAAGAGACCCAGTACTTC; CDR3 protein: CASSSGTSGPYQETQYF
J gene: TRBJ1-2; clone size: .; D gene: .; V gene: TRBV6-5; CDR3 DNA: TGTGCCAGCAGCCCCACAGGGAATGGCTACACCTTC; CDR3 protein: CASSPTGNGYTF
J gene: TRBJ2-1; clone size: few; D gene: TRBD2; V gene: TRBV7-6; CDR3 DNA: TGTGCCAGCAGCTTAGGAGGCGGGAGGGCCTTGGATGAGCAGTTCTTC; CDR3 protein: CASSLGGGRALDEQFF
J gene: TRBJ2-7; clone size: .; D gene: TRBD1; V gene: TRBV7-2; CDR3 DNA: TGTGCCAGCAGCAACACCGCCGGGACAGTTACCTACGAGCAGTACTTC; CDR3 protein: CASSNTAGTVTYEQYF
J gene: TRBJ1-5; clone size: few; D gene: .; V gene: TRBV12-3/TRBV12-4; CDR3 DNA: TGTGCCAGCAGTTTATTGCGAGATCAGCCCCAGCATTTT; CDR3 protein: CASSLLRDQPQHF
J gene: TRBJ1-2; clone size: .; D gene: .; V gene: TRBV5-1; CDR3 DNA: TGCGCCAGCAGCTTGGTTCCAGCTAACTATGGCTACACCTTC; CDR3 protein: CASSLVPANYGYTF
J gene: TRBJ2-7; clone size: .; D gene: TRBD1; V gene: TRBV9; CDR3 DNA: TGTGCCAGCAGCCGGGACAGCCCCTACGAGCAGTACTTC; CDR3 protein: CASSRDSPYEQYF
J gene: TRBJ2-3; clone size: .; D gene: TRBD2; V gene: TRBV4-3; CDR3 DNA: TGCGCCAGCAGCCATTACCCTCCGGGACTAGCGCTAAGCGGGACAGATACGCAGTATTTT; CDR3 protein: CASSHYPPGLALSGTDTQYF
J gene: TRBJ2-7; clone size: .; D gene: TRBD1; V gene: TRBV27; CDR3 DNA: TGTGCCAGCATCCCGGGACAGGGCGGCGAGCAGTACTTC; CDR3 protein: CASIPGQGGEQYF
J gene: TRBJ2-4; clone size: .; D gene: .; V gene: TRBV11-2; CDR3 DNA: TGTGCCAGCAGCTTTGAGGCCCCGGGGGGCGGGGGCAAAAACATTCAGTACTTC; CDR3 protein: CASSFEAPGGGGKNIQYF
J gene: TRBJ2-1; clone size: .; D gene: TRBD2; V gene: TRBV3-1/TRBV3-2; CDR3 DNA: TGTGCCAGCAGCCAGACTAGCGGGAAAAACAATGAGCAGTTCTTC; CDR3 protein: CASSQTSGKNNEQFF
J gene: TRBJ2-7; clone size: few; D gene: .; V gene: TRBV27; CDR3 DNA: TGTGCCAGCAGTTTATCTGCTAGCTTCAACGAGCAGTACTTC; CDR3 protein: CASSLSASFNEQYF
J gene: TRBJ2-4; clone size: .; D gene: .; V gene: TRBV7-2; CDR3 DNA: TGTGCCAGCAGCTTTGGTCAGGGGAGAAACATTCAGTACTTC; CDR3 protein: CASSFGQGRNIQYF
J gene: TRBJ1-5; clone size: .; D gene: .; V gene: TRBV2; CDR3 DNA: TGTGCCAGCAGTGAAGTAGTAGTTGGTCAGCCCCAGCATTTT; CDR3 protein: CASSEVVVGQPQHF
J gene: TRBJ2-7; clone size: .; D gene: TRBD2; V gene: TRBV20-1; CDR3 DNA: TGCAGTGCTAGCGACACGGGAGGGTACTTC; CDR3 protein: CSASDTGGYF
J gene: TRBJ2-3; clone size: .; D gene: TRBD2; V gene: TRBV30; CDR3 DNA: TGTGCCTGGGGGGGTATCGGAGCGGGAGTACGAGATACGCAGTATTTT; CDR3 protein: CAWGGIGAGVRDTQYF
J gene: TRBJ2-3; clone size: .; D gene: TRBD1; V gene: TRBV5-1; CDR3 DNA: TGCGCCGCAGGGGGCCTGGGTACAGATACGCAGTATTTT; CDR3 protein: CAAGGLGTDTQYF
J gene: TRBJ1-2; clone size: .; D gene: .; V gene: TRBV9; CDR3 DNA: TGTGCCAGCAGCGTAACCGGGAGGGACTATGGCTACACCTTC; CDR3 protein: CASSVTGRDYGYTF
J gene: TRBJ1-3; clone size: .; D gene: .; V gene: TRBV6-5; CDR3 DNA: TGTGCCAGCAGTTTAACAGGGAATCCTGGAAACACCATATATTTT; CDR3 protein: CASSLTGNPGNTIYF
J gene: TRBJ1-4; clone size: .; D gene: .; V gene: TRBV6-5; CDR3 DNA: TGTGCCAGCATTCGATGGGACCAGGGAGGTGAAAAACTGTTTTTT; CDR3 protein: CASIRWDQGGEKLFF
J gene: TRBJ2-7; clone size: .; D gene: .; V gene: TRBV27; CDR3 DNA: TGTGCCAGCAGTTTCTCCGGTAAGCCTCACCACGAGCAGTACTTC; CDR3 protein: CASSFSGKPHHEQYF
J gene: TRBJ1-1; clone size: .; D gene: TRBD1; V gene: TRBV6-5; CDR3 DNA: TGTGCCAGCAGTCGACAGGGGGGCACTGAAGCTTTCTTT; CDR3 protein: CASSRQGGTEAFF
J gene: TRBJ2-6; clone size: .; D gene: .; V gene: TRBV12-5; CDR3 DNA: TGTGCTAGTGGTCGAGAAGACAGGTTGGTGACTTTC; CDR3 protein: CASGREDRLVTF
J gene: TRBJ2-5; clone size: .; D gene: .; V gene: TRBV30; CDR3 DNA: TGTGCCGGAAATCGGGGGACGGAAGAGACCCAGTACTTC; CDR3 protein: CAGNRGTEETQYF
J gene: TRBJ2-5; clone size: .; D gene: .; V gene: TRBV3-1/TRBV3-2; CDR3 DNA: TGTGCCAGCAGCCAAGGGGCTTGGGACACCCTTAACCAAGAGACCCAGTACTTC; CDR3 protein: CASSQGAWDTLNQETQYF
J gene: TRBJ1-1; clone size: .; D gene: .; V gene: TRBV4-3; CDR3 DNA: TGCGCCAGCAGCCAAGCAACAGCCGGGAACACTGAAGCTTTCTTT; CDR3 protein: CASSQATAGNTEAFF
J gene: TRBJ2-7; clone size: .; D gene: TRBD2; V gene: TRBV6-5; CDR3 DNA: TGTGCCAGCAGTTTCAGACTAGCGGGAGGCCCCTACGAGCAGTACTTC; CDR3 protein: CASSFRLAGGPYEQYF
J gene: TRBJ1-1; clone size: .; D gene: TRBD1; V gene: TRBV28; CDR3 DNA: TGTGCCAGCAGTTTAGTACAGGGGGGCACTGAAGCTTTCTTT; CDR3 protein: CASSLVQGGTEAFF
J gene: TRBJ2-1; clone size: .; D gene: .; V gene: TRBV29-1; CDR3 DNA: TGCAGCGCTGACTCCTCCTACAATGAGCAGTTCTTC; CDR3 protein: CSADSSYNEQFF
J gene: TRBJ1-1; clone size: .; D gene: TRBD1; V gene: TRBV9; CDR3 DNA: TGTGCCAGCAGCGCGACAGGGAGTAGGGACACTGAAGCTTTCTTT; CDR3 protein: CASSATGSRDTEAFF
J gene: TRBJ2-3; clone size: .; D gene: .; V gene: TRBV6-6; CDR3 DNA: TGTGCCAGCAGTCCCACCCCCTATAGGACAGAAACAGATACGCAGTATTTT; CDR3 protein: CASSPTPYRTETDTQYF
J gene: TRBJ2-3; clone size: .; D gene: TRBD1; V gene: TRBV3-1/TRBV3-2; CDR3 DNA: TGTGCCAGCAGCCCCCGGACAGGAGACACAGATACGCAGTATTTT; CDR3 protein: CASSPRTGDTDTQYF
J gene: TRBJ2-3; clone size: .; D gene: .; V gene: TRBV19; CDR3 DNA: TGTGCCAGTAGTATCGACAGCGGGTTTGGTACGCAGTATTTT; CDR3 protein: CASSIDSGFGTQYF